Below are 9 T cell receptor beta chains sequenced from a single sample in a study of T cell clonality in common variable immunodeficiency. Clones were sequenced by immunoSEQ multiplex PCR, and TCRdb holds only the in-frame ones, with some missing. The sample yields 40,000 to 45,000 clones, without any singletons. The sequenced sample was peripheral blood mononuclear cells. The receptors stem from a person aged 18 to 75 in good health.

This clone was counted at least ten times. Read sequence stops 3 residues before the CDR3 end, and the germline J gene provides the missing end. This chain joins TRBV3-1 (or the pseudogene TRBV3-2) and TRBJ2-1, with a tentative D call TRBD1 (5 bases). The CDR3 covers 14 residues. Trimming took 1 base from V and 3 from J, leaving 7 bases between them. Per germline, CDR1 LGHDT and CDR2 YNNKEL (reference sequence). CDR3 bases read: TGTGCCAGCAGCCAAGGGACATTCTACAATGAG. It translates to CASSQGTFYNE. The complete CDR3 reads CASSQGTFYNEQFF.

This clone was counted at least ten times. The read terminates 3 residues before the CDR3 end, so the remaining end is supplied by the germline J gene. V gene TRBV19 combines with J gene TRBJ1-3; a weak D match, TRBD1 (6 bases). The CDR3 totals 18 residues. V was cut by 3 bases and J by 0 bases, with 18 bases left in between. Germline V gives CDR1 LNHDA, CDR2 SQIVND (reference sequence). The CDR3 spells CASSIEPGHLSSGNTIYF. The covered CDR3 bases are TGTGCCAGTAGTATTGAACCGGGACACCTTTCCTCTGGAAACACC.

This clone came up many times. The CDR3 extends 3 residues past the end of the read, so its final part is completed from the germline J gene. J is TRBJ2-7 and V is TRBV4-2; D is perhaps TRBD2 (6 bases). Germline V gene data show CDR1 as LGHNA and CDR2 as YNFKEQ. V dropped 3 bases and J dropped 0 bases, with 15 bases sitting between them. CDR3 length: 16 residues. CDR3 DNA (partial): TGTGCCAGCAGCCATCCTGTTGGGGGGAGCTCCTACGAG. Translated, it gives CASSHPVGGSSYE. The full CDR3 protein is CASSHPVGGSSYEQYF.

Many counts were recorded for this clone. The read gets to within 3 residues of the CDR3 end, and the germline J gene fills in the rest. This rearrangement joins TRBV7-2 to TRBJ1-2; TRBD1 might be the D (6 bases). The V and J ends lost 3 bases and 4 bases respectively, with 12 bases between them. CDR3 size: 14 residues. Germline assignment: CDR1 SGHTA and CDR2 FQGNSA. CDR3 sequence: CASSLRGIPYGYTF. The sequenced part of the CDR3 DNA is TGTGCCAGCAGCTTGAGGGGGATTCCCTATGGC.

In this sample, this clone turned up many times. The DNA read from the CDR3 is TGTGCCAGTAGTTGGGCTAGCGGGGAGTACGAG. Protein product: CASSWASGEYE. The whole CDR3 sequence is CASSWASGEYEQYF. The V and J genes are TRBV19 and TRBJ2-7, with 9 bases fitting TRBD2. Coverage ceases 3 residues before the CDR3 finishes, and the germline J gene fills in the end. Trimming took 5 bases from V and 4 from J; bases not matched to a gene: 6. The CDR3 spans 14 residues. Germline V gene lookup returns CDR1 LNHDA and CDR2 SQIVND (reference sequence).

Turning to this clone: The DNA ends 3 residues before the CDR3 does, and the rest of the CDR3 is filled in from the germline J gene. The chain carries TRBV2 and TRBJ1-2; D is perhaps TRBD1 (5 bases). V lost 5 bases, J lost 7 bases, and 14 bases lay in between. Per germline, CDR1 SNHLY and CDR2 FYNNEI. The CDR3 consists of 13 residues. This CDR3 is CASSSDPGLGYTF. The covered CDR3 bases are TGTGCCAGCAGTTCGGACCCGGGACTTGGC.

In this sample, this clone turned up many times. Read sequence stops 3 residues before the CDR3 end, and the germline J gene provides the missing end. The chain uses TRBV19 and TRBJ1-4; D possibly corresponds to TRBD1 (5 bases). The germline V and J ends were trimmed by 4 bases and 8 bases, with 17 bases remaining between them. CDR3 length: 15 residues. Germline-derived CDR1 and CDR2 are LNHDA and SQIVND (reference sequence). The part of the CDR3 DNA that was read is TGTGCCAGTAGTAGGGAGACAGCGGGAGAGGAAAAA. Protein: CASSRETAGEEK. The full CDR3 protein is CASSRETAGEEKLFF. The whole variable domain, remainder taken from reference TRBV19 and TRBJ1-4, is DGGITQSPKYLFRKEGQNVTLSCEQNLNHDAMYWYRQDPGQGLRLIYYSQIVNDFQKGDIAEGYSVSREKKESFPLTVTSAQKNPTAFYLCASSRETAGEEKLFFGSGTQLSVL.

This clone was counted ten times or more. The observed sequence ends 3 residues before the CDR3 terminus, with the missing tail filled in from the germline J gene. This sequence joins TRBV9 and TRBJ2-1; 7 bases map to TRBD2. Per germline, CDR1 SGDLS and CDR2 YYNGEE. The CDR3 contains 15 residues. Germline trimming cut 3 bases from V and 4 bases from J; bases unmatched to any gene: 7. CDR3 amino acids: CASSAAGVAYNEQFF. The sequenced CDR3 bases are TGTGCCAGCAGCGCCGCGGGAGTAGCATACAATGAG.

This clone showed up many times. The CDR3 sequence: CAWSAGQGRGETQYF. CDR3 DNA (partial): TGTGCCTGGAGCGCCGGACAGGGGCGAGGAGAGACC. The J gene is TRBJ2-5, the V gene TRBV30; 9 nucleotides agree with TRBD1. The observed sequence ends 3 residues before the CDR3 terminus, with the missing tail filled in from the germline J gene. The CDR3 spans 15 residues. The J segment lost 4 bases and the V segment lost 3 bases, leaving 9 bases of the junction unmatched. Germline V lookup: CDR1 GTSNPN, CDR2 SVGIG (reference sequence).